This TCR beta chain was identified in a study of T cell responses to AZD1222 COVID-19 vaccine. Here immunoSEQ multiplex PCR was the method, and the copy in TCRdb shows in-frame clones only, minus some. The sample gives around 85,000 clones, 65% to 90% of which show up once; roughly 6% is in the top ten. In germline, CDR1 is LNHDA, CDR2 SQIVND (reference sequence). V gave up 4 bases and J gave up 6 bases; unmatched junction bases: 5. The CDR3 has 13 residues. This receptor was taken from an adult in good health. Sequenced here: peripheral blood, sampled on day 0 of AZD1222 vaccination. This chain joins TRBV19 and TRBJ1-1; 7 positions agree with TRBD1. Here the CDR3 reads CASSRNRGAEAFF. DNA of the CDR3: TGTGCCAGTAGTAGAAACAGGGGCGCTGAAGCTTTCTTT.